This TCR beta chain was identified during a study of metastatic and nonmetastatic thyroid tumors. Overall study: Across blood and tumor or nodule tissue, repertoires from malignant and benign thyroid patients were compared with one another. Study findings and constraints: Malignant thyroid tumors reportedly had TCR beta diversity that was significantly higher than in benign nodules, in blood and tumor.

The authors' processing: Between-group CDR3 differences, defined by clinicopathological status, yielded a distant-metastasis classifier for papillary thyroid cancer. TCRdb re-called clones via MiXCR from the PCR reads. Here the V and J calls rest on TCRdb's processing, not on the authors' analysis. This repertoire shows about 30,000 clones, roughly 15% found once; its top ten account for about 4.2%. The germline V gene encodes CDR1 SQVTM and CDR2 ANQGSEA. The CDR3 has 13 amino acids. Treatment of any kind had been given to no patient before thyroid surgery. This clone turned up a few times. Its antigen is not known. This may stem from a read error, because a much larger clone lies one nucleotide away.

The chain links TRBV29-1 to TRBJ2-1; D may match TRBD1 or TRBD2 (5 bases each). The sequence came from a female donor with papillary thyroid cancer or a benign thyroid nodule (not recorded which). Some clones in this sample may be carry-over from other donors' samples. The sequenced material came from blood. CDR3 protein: CNLALVGEGEQFF. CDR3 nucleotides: TGCAACCTCGCCCTTGTGGGAGAGGGGGAGCAGTTCTTC.